This TCR beta chain was identified during a study of blood T cells in healthy people across ages. The CDR3 spans 15 residues. From germline, CDR1 is DFQATT and CDR2 SNEGSKA (reference sequence). V shed 6 bases, J shed 10 bases, and the junction held 18 bases outside the gene matches. Study findings and constraints: Measured against age, TCR beta diversity per million T cells decreased in a roughly linear manner. PBMCs were not sorted, which prevented a conclusive comparison of naive versus antigen-experienced cells.

A sample-barcoded 5' primer and a J-beta primer mix were used in a second PCR of roughly 7 to 12 cycles. TCRdb used MiXCR to reprocess the 5' RACE reads, holding one entry per CDR3 protein. The data show over 500,000 distinct CDR3 sequences, around 50% seen once. Note on this clonotype: Its antigen is still unknown.

The TCR comes from a woman of 80 years or more in good health. The sample taken for sequencing was blood. This sequence joins TRBV20-1 and TRBJ2-3; the match to TRBD2 covers 8 bases. The chain's CDR3 is CSASPGLGILNAQYF. DNA for the CDR3: TGCAGTGCCAGCCCGGGACTAGGGATTCTTAACGCGCAGTATTTT.